This entry is about one T cell receptor (beta chain). Assay: immunoSEQ multiplex PCR; the TCRdb copy retains only in-frame clones and omits some. The sample includes 130,000 to 150,000 clones, about 87% of them seen just once. This sample is drawn from a study of blood T cell repertoires in COVID-19. At the level of the study: Spain, Italy and the United States supplied samples that represented acute and convalescent COVID-19.

V lost 4 bases and J 2 bases, leaving 15 bases between the germline ends. CDR1 is GTSNPN, CDR2 SVGIG, per germline (reference sequence). The CDR3 runs 15 residues. The origin of this receptor is a woman in her 40s with acute or convalescent COVID-19. Sequencing was done on a sample of peripheral blood. The chain is built from TRBV30 and TRBJ1-5, with TRBD1 as a possible D gene (6 bases). The CDR3 protein is CAWTVGAFGNQPQHF. CDR3 bases: TGTGCCTGGACTGTGGGGGCGTTCGGCAATCAGCCCCAGCATTTT.